This T cell receptor (beta chain) was sequenced for a study of blood T cell repertoires in COVID-19. Across the whole study: Italy, Spain and the United States were the sources of the convalescent and acute COVID-19 samples. PBMCs, B-cell-depleted T cells, or T cells were the source of the cDNA or gDNA that made up the material.

The germline gives CDR1 SSHAT, CDR2 FNYEAQ (reference sequence). The CDR3 is made up of 16 amino acids. Original methodology: Nucleated cell counts were estimated from reference gene primer amplification. This table comes from immunoSEQ multiplex PCR, and its TCRdb copy is limited to in-frame clones, with some not included. V, J and clone size derive from that table, while D and trimming were established from the DNA sequence. This table holds approximately 460,000 clones, approximately 92% found once. Seattle cases were enrolled at active infection and followed longitudinally. Concerning this clone itself: Its ends do not fully match the called genes, so a read error is possible.

Material: peripheral blood. The TCR sequence derives from a man in his late teens or twenties with COVID-19, enrolled during active disease. The rearrangement links TRBV7-7 to TRBJ2-3, with 14 bases lining up with TRBD2. The CDR3 bases are TGTGCTAGCAGCCAGGGACTAGCGGGGGGCACAGATACGCAGTATTTT. Its protein is CASSQGLAGGTDTQYF.